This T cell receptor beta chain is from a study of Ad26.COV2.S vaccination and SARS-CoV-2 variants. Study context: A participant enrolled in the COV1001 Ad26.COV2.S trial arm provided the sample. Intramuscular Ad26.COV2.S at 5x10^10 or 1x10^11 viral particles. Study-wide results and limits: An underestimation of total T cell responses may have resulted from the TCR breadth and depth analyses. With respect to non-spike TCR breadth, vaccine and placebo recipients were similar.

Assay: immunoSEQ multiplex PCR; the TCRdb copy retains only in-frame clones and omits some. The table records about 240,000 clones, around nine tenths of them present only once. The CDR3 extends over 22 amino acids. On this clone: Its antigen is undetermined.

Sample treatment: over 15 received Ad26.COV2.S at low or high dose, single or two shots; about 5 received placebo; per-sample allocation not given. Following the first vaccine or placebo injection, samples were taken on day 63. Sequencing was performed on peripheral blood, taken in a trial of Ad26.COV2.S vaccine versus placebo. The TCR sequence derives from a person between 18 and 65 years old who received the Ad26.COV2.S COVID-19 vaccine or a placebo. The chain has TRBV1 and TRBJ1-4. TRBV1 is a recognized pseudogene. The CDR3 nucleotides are TGCACCAGCAGCCCTACCATGCCGGGGAGGGATTGGAATCGCGGGACTAATGAAAAACTGTTTTTT. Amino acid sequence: CTSSPTMPGRDWNRGTNEKLFF.